Listed below are T cell receptor beta chains from one sample, sequenced in a study of CD8 T cells in ankylosing spondylitis. MiXCR, run by TCRdb on the 5' RACE reads, gives a single entry per CDR3 protein. The table has just over 300,000 distinct CDR3 sequences, around 20% seen once; the top ten hold under 4%. Sequencing was done on a sample of blood, either unsorted or a sorted T cell fraction (not recorded which). The receptors originated from a female donor with ankylosing spondylitis or in good health (not recorded which). The CDR3 runs from the conserved cysteine through the conserved F or W. D genes are given only for firm matches. Expanded clones get a size class; other rows say once, few or many, or leave the size out.

J gene	D gene	clone size	V gene	CDR3 DNA	CDR3 protein
TRBJ2-2	-	-	TRBV5-6	TGTGCCAGCAGCTTGGATCGAGGGCAGAACACCGGGGAGCTGTTTTTT	CASSLDRGQNTGELFF
TRBJ2-3	TRBD2	few	TRBV20-1	TGCAGGGGGACCGAACGCCGGACTAGCGGGTTAACAGATACGCAGTATTTT	CRGTERRTSGLTDTQYF
TRBJ1-1	-	-	TRBV19	TGTGCCAGTAGTATAGATCCGGGGGAAGCTTTCTTT	CASSIDPGEAFF
TRBJ2-1	-	few	TRBV29-1	TGCAGCGTTTGGGGTGGGCGGGCCTACAATGAGCAGTTCTTC	CSVWGGRAYNEQFF
TRBJ2-1	TRBD2	few	TRBV18	TGTGCCAGCTCACTAGGACTAGCGGGAGGGTTATACAATGAGCAGTTCTTC	CASSLGLAGGLYNEQFF
TRBJ2-1	-	-	TRBV7-9	TGTGCCAGCAGCGATCCGCGTGCGTCTCGGACCAATGAGCAGTTCTTC	CASSDPRASRTNEQFF
TRBJ1-4	TRBD1	few	TRBV5-8	TGTGCCAGCAGCTTCCCCGGGACAGCCAGGGAAAAACTGTTTTTT	CASSFPGTAREKLFF
TRBJ2-3	-	many	TRBV28	TGTGCCAGCAGTTTTTCCGGGGCTAACACAGATACGCAGTATTTT	CASSFSGANTDTQYF
TRBJ2-3	TRBD2	many	TRBV6-1	TGTGCCAGCAGTCGCTCTAGCGGGAGGACAGATACGCAGTATTTT	CASSRSSGRTDTQYF
TRBJ1-1	-	-	TRBV29-1	TGCAGCGTTGTGGCGGTGAACACTGAAGCTTTCTTT	CSVVAVNTEAFF
TRBJ2-7	TRBD2	few	TRBV20-1	TGCAGTGCCACCAAAGGGACTAGCGGGAACGAGCAGTACTTC	CSATKGTSGNEQYF
TRBJ2-7	-	-	TRBV28	TGTGCCAGCGCCTCCGGAGGTAGGGCCTACGAGCAGTACTTC	CASASGGRAYEQYF
TRBJ1-4	-	-	TRBV7-2	TGTGCCAGCAGCCGGGGCAGGGCTAATGAAAAACTGTTTTTT	CASSRGRANEKLFF
TRBJ2-3	-	-	TRBV7-6	TGTGCCAGCAGCAACCAGGATCCGGGTACGCAGTATTTT	CASSNQDPGTQYF
TRBJ2-5	-	few	TRBV12-3/TRBV12-4	TGTGCCAGCAGCCCCCACCAAGAGACCCAGTACTTC	CASSPHQETQYF
TRBJ1-5	-	-	TRBV12-3/TRBV12-4	TGTGCCAGCGGGCCGGACAGCCACAATCAGCCCCAGCATTTT	CASGPDSHNQPQHF
TRBJ2-7	TRBD1	few	TRBV7-2	TGTGCCAGCACCCTTTATGGGACAGAGAGAAGCGAGCAGTACTTC	CASTLYGTERSEQYF
TRBJ2-3	-	-	TRBV7-6	TGTGCCAGCAGCCAGAACGGAGATACGCAGTATTTT	CASSQNGDTQYF
TRBJ2-7	-	-	TRBV6-1	TGTGCCAGCAGTACCAGGGCCAGTTCAGGAGAGCAGTACTTC	CASSTRASSGEQYF
TRBJ2-5	TRBD1	few	TRBV11-2	TGTGCCAGCAGCCCCGGGACAGGGCCGGAGACCCAGTACTTC	CASSPGTGPETQYF
TRBJ2-6	-	-	TRBV20-1	TGCAGTGCTAGACTCCCAGGCCTACAGGGTACTGGGGCCAACGTCCTGACTTTC	CSARLPGLQGTGANVLTF
TRBJ1-3	-	-	TRBV12-3/TRBV12-4	TGTGCCAGCAGTTTGTCGGGGGACACCATATATTTT	CASSLSGDTIYF
TRBJ2-1	TRBD2	-	TRBV28	TGTGCCAGCAAAGGTAGCGGGAGTTTCGTTGAGCAGTTCTTC	CASKGSGSFVEQFF
TRBJ1-1	-	-	TRBV20-1	TGCAGTGCCTGGAGGCGGAGAGCTGAAGCTTTCTTT	CSAWRRRAEAFF
TRBJ1-1	-	many	TRBV12-3/TRBV12-4	TGTGCCAGCACGGGGGGGGTTGGCACTGAAGCTTTCTTT	CASTGGVGTEAFF
TRBJ2-4	TRBD1	-	TRBV4-3	TGCGCCAGCAGCCAGAACAGGGGAATGTCCGCGAGGTACTTC	CASSQNRGMSARYF
TRBJ2-5	-	few	TRBV20-1	TGCAGTGCTAGAGAAAGAGCAGCGCAAGAGACCCAGTACTTC	CSARERAAQETQYF
TRBJ2-2	TRBD1	few	TRBV12-3/TRBV12-4	TGTGCCAGCAGGCCGACAGGGAGAACCGGGGAGCTGTTTTTT	CASRPTGRTGELFF
TRBJ2-1	TRBD2	few	TRBV6-2/TRBV6-3	TGTGCCAGCAGTTACGTTCGTCGGTCTAGCGGGAGTCTACACTACAATGAGCAGTTCTTC	CASSYVRRSSGSLHYNEQFF